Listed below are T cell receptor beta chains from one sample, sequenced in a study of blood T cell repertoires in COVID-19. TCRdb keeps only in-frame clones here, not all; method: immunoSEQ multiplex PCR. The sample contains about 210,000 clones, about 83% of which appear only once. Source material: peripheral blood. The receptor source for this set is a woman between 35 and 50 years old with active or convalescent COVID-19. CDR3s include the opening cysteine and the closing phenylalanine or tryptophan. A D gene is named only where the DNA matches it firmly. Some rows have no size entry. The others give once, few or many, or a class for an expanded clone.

CDR3aa: CASSWGLAEETQYF
CDR3nt: TGCGCCAGCAGCTGGGGACTAGCGGAAGAGACCCAGTACTTC
j_gene: TRBJ2-5
v_gene: TRBV5-1
d_gene: TRBD2
abundance: -

CDR3aa: CASSLGPESTDTQYF
CDR3nt: TGTGCCAGCAGCTTAGGGCCGGAGAGCACAGATACGCAGTATTTT
j_gene: TRBJ2-3
v_gene: TRBV11-3
d_gene: -
abundance: -

CDR3aa: CASSFKGTSTDTQYF
CDR3nt: TGTGCCAGCAGCTTTAAGGGGACTAGCACAGATACGCAGTATTTT
j_gene: TRBJ2-3
v_gene: TRBV5-4
d_gene: -
abundance: -

CDR3aa: CASSPPEGYRGVYGYTF
CDR3nt: TGTGCCAGCTCACCACCGGAAGGATACAGGGGAGTCTATGGCTACACCTTC
j_gene: TRBJ1-2
v_gene: TRBV18
d_gene: TRBD1
abundance: -

CDR3aa: CASGQDSQETQYF
CDR3nt: TGTGCCAGCGGACAGGACTCCCAAGAGACCCAGTACTTC
j_gene: TRBJ2-5
v_gene: TRBV6-1
d_gene: TRBD1
abundance: -

CDR3aa: CASSPTGHSSYEQYF
CDR3nt: TGTGCCAGCAGCCCGACAGGGCACAGCTCCTACGAGCAGTACTTC
j_gene: TRBJ2-7
v_gene: TRBV9
d_gene: TRBD1
abundance: -

CDR3aa: CSVELQGNTIYF
CDR3nt: TGCAGCGTTGAATTGCAGGGAAACACCATATATTTT
j_gene: TRBJ1-3
v_gene: TRBV29-1
d_gene: -
abundance: -

CDR3aa: CASSLGTGGFGYTF
CDR3nt: TGTGCCAGCAGCTTAGGGACAGGGGGCTTTGGCTACACCTTC
j_gene: TRBJ1-2
v_gene: TRBV13
d_gene: TRBD1
abundance: -

CDR3aa: CACKSGNQPQHF
CDR3nt: TGTGCCTGTAAGAGCGGCAATCAGCCCCAGCATTTT
j_gene: TRBJ1-5
v_gene: TRBV30
d_gene: -
abundance: once

CDR3aa: CASSPGVAQVLYGYTF
CDR3nt: TGTGCCAGCAGTCCCGGTGTGGCCCAGGTCTTATATGGCTACACCTTC
j_gene: TRBJ1-2
v_gene: TRBV27
d_gene: -
abundance: -

CDR3aa: CSASRTGYYEQYF
CDR3nt: TGCAGTGCTAGTAGGACAGGGTATTACGAGCAGTACTTC
j_gene: TRBJ2-7
v_gene: TRBV20-1
d_gene: TRBD1
abundance: -

CDR3aa: CASTVTGNYGYTF
CDR3nt: TGTGCCAGCACCGTGACAGGGAACTATGGCTACACCTTC
j_gene: TRBJ1-2
v_gene: TRBV12-3/TRBV12-4
d_gene: TRBD1
abundance: -

CDR3aa: CASSLVAGQDTQYF
CDR3nt: TGTGCCAGCAGCTTGGTAGCGGGGCAAGATACGCAGTATTTT
j_gene: TRBJ2-3
v_gene: TRBV7-3
d_gene: TRBD2
abundance: -

CDR3aa: CASSLSAGGGDQPQHF
CDR3nt: TGTGCCAGCAGTCTTTCAGCCGGGGGAGGAGATCAGCCCCAGCATTTT
j_gene: TRBJ1-5
v_gene: TRBV6-6
d_gene: -
abundance: -

CDR3aa: CASSFRLAETSYEQYF
CDR3nt: TGTGCCAGCAGCTTCCGACTAGCGGAGACCTCCTACGAGCAGTACTTC
j_gene: TRBJ2-7
v_gene: TRBV7-9
d_gene: TRBD2
abundance: -

CDR3aa: CASSQALAGGPADTQYF
CDR3nt: TGCGCCAGCAGCCAAGCGTTGGCGGGGGGGCCGGCAGATACGCAGTATTTT
j_gene: TRBJ2-3
v_gene: TRBV4-3
d_gene: TRBD2
abundance: -

CDR3aa: CSVSGNGEKLFF
CDR3nt: TGCAGCGTTTCCGGGAACGGAGAAAAACTGTTTTTT
j_gene: TRBJ1-4
v_gene: TRBV29-1
d_gene: -
abundance: many